What follows describes a single TCR beta chain. This may be a read error: a much more frequent sequence differs by one nucleotide. TCRdb called the reads again in MiXCR, with one record for every CDR3 protein. This sample has under 250,000 distinct CDR3 sequences, with more than 25% found just once. This sample was included in a study of kidney transplant recipient with SARS-CoV-2 infection. The CDR3 spans 16 residues. The V gene lost 7 bases and the J gene lost 4 bases, with 23 bases spanning the gap. Germline V gene lookup returns CDR1 SGDLS and CDR2 YYNGEE. The chain employs TRBV9 and TRBJ1-2; D unclear. This receptor was taken from a male patient in his thirties who had COVID-19 and was a kidney transplant recipient. Some T cells may originate from the graft donor. The input for sequencing was a blood sample, taken at baseline and on day 111 from a kidney transplant recipient. The CDR3 reads CASSRTHSRKTYGYTF. The DNA for the CDR3 is TGTGCCAGCTCACGAACGCACTCAAGAAAGACCTATGGCTACACCTTC. The complete variable domain, with remaining parts taken from reference TRBV9 and TRBJ1-2, reads DSGVTQTPKHLITATGQRVTLRCSPRSGDLSVYWYQQSLDQGLQFLIQYYNGEERAKGNILERFSAQQFPDLHSELNLSSLELGDSALYFCASSRTHSRKTYGYTFGSGTRLTVV.